A single sample gave rise to the 30 T cell receptor beta chains below, sequenced in a study of blood T cell repertoires in COVID-19. Libraries were prepared by immunoSEQ multiplex PCR; TCRdb keeps only in-frame clonotypes and omits some of them. This sample has roughly 25,000 clones, with 70% to 90% found just once. Input material: peripheral blood. These receptors were taken from an elderly woman with acute or convalescent COVID-19.

This sequence joins TRBV19 and TRBJ2-1, with D uncertain. Looked up from germline, CDR1 is LNHDA and CDR2 is SQIVND (reference sequence). The CDR3 extends over 13 amino acids. V lost 3 bases and J 10 bases, leaving 13 bases between the germline ends. CDR3: CASSIRSTIEQFF. The CDR3 DNA reads TGTGCCAGTAGTATCCGATCGACAATCGAGCAGTTCTTC.

The rearrangement uses TRBV18 and TRBJ2-3; no clear D. The CDR3 is 14 residues long. Looked up from germline, CDR1 is KGHSH and CDR2 is LQKENI. Trimming cost V 0 bases and J 1 base, with 5 bases left between them. The CDR3 DNA is TGTGCCAGCTCACCACCGAGCGGCACAGATACGCAGTATTTT. Amino acid sequence: CASSPPSGTDTQYF. The full variable domain, rest sourced from reference TRBV18 and TRBJ2-3, is NAGVMQNPRHLVRRRGQEARLRCSPMKGHSHVYWYRQLPEEGLKFMVYLQKENIIDESGMPKERFSAEFPKEGPSILRIQQVVRGDSAAYFCASSPPSGTDTQYFGPGTRLTVL.

This sequence joins TRBV27 and TRBJ2-5; D is uncertain. This CDR3 region has 13 residues. V dropped 4 bases and J dropped 2 bases, with 8 bases sitting between them. From germline, CDR1 is MNHEY and CDR2 SMNVEV (reference sequence). CDR3 DNA sequence: TGTGCCAGCAGTTCGTCTCAGCAAGAGACCCAGTACTTC. It specifies CASSSSQQETQYF.

The chain recombines TRBV5-4 with TRBJ2-3; 7 bases agree with TRBD2. The CDR3 consists of 15 residues. Trimming removed 3 bases from V and 1 base from J; junction bases left unmatched: 5. Germline V gene sequence: CDR1 SGHNT, CDR2 YYREEE (reference sequence). The CDR3 loop is CASSSPGGGTDTQYF. The CDR3 bases are TGTGCCAGCAGCTCCCCGGGGGGTGGCACAGATACGCAGTATTTT.

This chain uses TRBV5-1 with TRBJ2-1; TRBD2 matches 15 bases. The V gene end was trimmed by 6 bases and the J gene end by 7 bases; junction bases not matched to a gene: 17. This CDR3 contains 19 residues. Germline assignment: CDR1 SGHRS and CDR2 YFSETQ. The CDR3 sequence: CASTSLSGRTSGGENEQFF. CDR3 nucleotides: TGCGCCAGCACCTCCCTCTCCGGGAGGACTAGCGGGGGGGAAAATGAGCAGTTCTTC.

CDR3 bases: TGTGCCAGCTCACCACCCGGGACTAGCGGTTACGAGCAGTACTTC. It codes for CASSPPGTSGYEQYF. V usage is TRBV18 and J usage is TRBJ2-7, with 11 bases identical to TRBD2. V shed 0 bases and J 4 bases; nucleotides not matched to a gene: 2. The V gene's germline CDR1 is KGHSH and CDR2 LQKENI. The CDR3 consists of 15 residues.

This chain joins TRBV18 and TRBJ2-5; unclear D gene. Trimming removed 0 bases from V and 5 bases from J, with 7 bases in between. Germline V gene sequence: CDR1 KGHSH, CDR2 LQKENI. The CDR3 is 13 amino acids. Written as DNA, the CDR3 is TGTGCCAGCTCACCACCGTCACGGGAGACCCAGTACTTC. Amino acid sequence: CASSPPSRETQYF.

The V call is TRBV7-2, the J call TRBJ2-7; 7 bases map to TRBD2. With V trimmed by 1 base and J by 5 bases, 8 bases remained unmatched. The CDR3 is 15 residues long. Germline CDR1 and CDR2: SGHTA and FQGNSA. As DNA, the CDR3 is TGTGCCAGCAGCTTAGGACTAGCTGTAGGGAACGAGCAGTACTTC. Protein product: CASSLGLAVGNEQYF.

The chain carries TRBV7-2 and TRBJ1-5; D possibly corresponds to TRBD1 (5 bases). CDR3 size: 16 residues. CDR1 and CDR2 from the germline V gene are SGHTA and FQGNSA. V lost 6 bases and J 4 bases, leaving 19 bases between the germline ends. The CDR3 DNA is TGTGCCAGCAGTATAGGATGGGGCCAGGTAAATCAGCCCCAGCATTTT. Encoded protein: CASSIGWGQVNQPQHF.

The CDR3: CASSGGTGAAETQYF. In nucleotides, the CDR3 is TGTGCCAGCAGCGGTGGGACAGGGGCTGCGGAGACCCAGTACTTC. This chain connects TRBV5-5 to TRBJ2-5; 10 bases are a match to TRBD1. This CDR3 has 15 residues. Germline V gene data show CDR1 as SGHKS and CDR2 as YYEKEE (reference sequence). V was pared by 4 bases and J by 5 bases, with 8 bases of the junction left unmatched.

The chain joins TRBV19 to TRBJ2-7; D is ambiguous. The V end lost 4 bases, the J end lost 6 bases, and 10 bases lay between the germline ends. Looked up from germline, CDR1 is LNHDA and CDR2 is SQIVND (reference sequence). This CDR3 comprises 12 residues. CDR3 sequence: CASSTVPGEQYF. The CDR3 region has the DNA TGTGCCAGTAGTACCGTCCCGGGCGAGCAGTACTTC.

This rearrangement joins TRBV7-9 to TRBJ1-2; D perhaps matches TRBD1 (5 bases). V lost 3 bases and J 0 bases, leaving 11 bases between the germline ends. The CDR3 spans 15 residues. CDR1 SEHNR and CDR2 FQNEAQ come from the germline V gene (reference sequence). The CDR3 loop reads CASSLGRGSNYGYTF. In nucleotides, the CDR3 is TGTGCCAGCAGCTTGGGGCGGGGGTCTAACTATGGCTACACCTTC.

This clone was picked up a small number of times. V is TRBV7-2 and J is TRBJ2-1; D perhaps matches TRBD2 (5 bases). Trimming cost V 5 bases and J 9 bases, with 17 bases left between them. CDR1 SGHTA and CDR2 FQGNSA come from the germline V gene. This CDR3 is 14 amino acids long. For the CDR3, the DNA is TGTGCCAGCAGCCCCGGGGTAGCTGGGATTGAGCAGTTCTTC. Protein product: CASSPGVAGIEQFF. The whole variable domain, filled in from reference TRBV7-2 and TRBJ2-1, reads GAGVSQSPSNKVTEKGKDVELRCDPISGHTALYWYRQSLGQGLEFLIYFQGNSAPDKSGLPSDRFSAERTGGSVSTLTIQRTQQEDSAVYLCASSPGVAGIEQFFGPGTRLTVL.

J is TRBJ2-7 and V is TRBV2; D is unresolved. Trimming took 6 bases from V and 3 from J, leaving 9 bases between them. The CDR3 consists of 12 residues. Germline CDR1 and CDR2: SNHLY and FYNNEI. This chain's CDR3 is CASRGLIYEQYF. The CDR3 nucleotides read TGTGCCAGCAGGGGCCTGATCTACGAGCAGTACTTC.

V gene TRBV4-1 combines with J gene TRBJ1-1; D possibly corresponds to TRBD1 (5 bases). Trimming took 8 bases from V and 4 from J, leaving 17 bases between them. Germline CDR1 is MGHRA and CDR2 is YSYEKL. The CDR3 loop spans 14 amino acids. CDR3 sequence: CASSIEGASTEAFF. DNA of the CDR3: TGCGCCAGCTCCATTGAAGGGGCCAGCACTGAAGCTTTCTTT.

The chain is built from TRBV6-1 and TRBJ1-5; 8 bases match TRBD1. The V gene end was trimmed by 3 bases and the J gene end by 0 bases; junction bases not matched to a gene: 4. Germline V gene lookup returns CDR1 MNHNS and CDR2 SASEGT. The CDR3 has 16 residues. The CDR3: CASSEWTGFSNQPQHF. The CDR3 DNA is TGTGCCAGCAGTGAGTGGACAGGGTTTAGCAATCAGCCCCAGCATTTT.

V and J are TRBV6-5 and TRBJ1-6; tentative D call: TRBD1 (5 bases). Germline CDR1 MNHEY, CDR2 SVGAGI. V lost 3 bases to trimming and J lost 7 bases, with 13 bases between them. The CDR3 is 15 residues long. CDR3 loop: CASSYDRGNNSPLHF. Written as DNA, the CDR3 is TGTGCCAGCAGTTATGACCGGGGGAACAATTCACCCCTCCACTTT.

The V call is TRBV6-5, the J call TRBJ1-6; 8 positions match TRBD1. Germline V gene sequence: CDR1 MNHEY, CDR2 SVGAGI. With 0 bases clipped from V and 7 bases from J, the junction kept 2 bases outside the gene matches. The CDR3 has 15 amino acids. The CDR3 DNA is TGTGCCAGCAGTTACTCGAACAGGGGGAATTCACCCCTCCACTTT. Protein sequence: CASSYSNRGNSPLHF.

V and J are TRBV14 and TRBJ1-2; TRBD1 might be the D (6 bases). Germline CDR1 SGHDN, CDR2 FVKESK. CDR3 length: 14 amino acids. Deletions cut 3 bases from V and 4 bases from J, with 12 bases between. CDR3 amino acids: CASSQAGVFYGYTF. For the CDR3, the DNA is TGTGCCAGCAGCCAGGCAGGGGTCTTCTATGGCTACACCTTC.

The J gene is TRBJ2-1, the V gene TRBV2; TRBD2 aligns across 11 bases. The CDR3 is made up of 15 amino acids. V lost 6 bases and J lost 5; bases outside the gene matches: 6. The germline V gene has CDR1 SNHLY and CDR2 FYNNEI. CDR3 loop: CASRQLAGANNEQFF. The CDR3 DNA reads as TGTGCCAGCAGGCAACTAGCGGGAGCAAACAATGAGCAGTTCTTC.

This clone was observed a single time. This chain links TRBV5-6 with TRBJ2-7, with a tentative D call TRBD1 (6 bases). CDR3 size: 15 residues. Looked up from germline, CDR1 is SGHDT and CDR2 is YYEEEE. Trimming left V 1 base short and J 2 bases short, with 13 bases between. The CDR3 sequence: CASSLRQEYTYEQYF. In DNA, the CDR3 is TGTGCCAGCAGCTTGAGACAGGAATACACCTACGAGCAGTACTTC.

The rearrangement uses TRBV29-1 and TRBJ1-4, with 7 bases matching TRBD1. The CDR3 totals 12 residues. The germline CDR1 and CDR2 sequences are SQVTM and ANQGSEA. The trim removed 4 bases at V and 4 bases at J, leaving 0 bases unmatched. CDR3 coding DNA: TGCAGCGTTGGACAGGGTAATGAAAAACTGTTTTTT. This translates into CSVGQGNEKLFF.

The chain is built from TRBV18 and TRBJ1-1; TRBD1 agrees at 7 bases. Trimming removed 6 bases from V and 1 base from J; junction bases left unmatched: 8. The CDR3 contains 15 residues. The V gene's germline CDR1 is KGHSH and CDR2 LQKENI. This CDR3 is CASSRGQAGNTEAFF. The CDR3 DNA reads TGTGCCAGCTCCCGTGGACAGGCAGGGAACACTGAAGCTTTCTTT.

This clone occurred a few times. This CDR3 is CASSPGLDDTQYF. The CDR3 region has the DNA TGTGCCAGCAGCCCCGGACTAGATGATACGCAGTATTTT. The J gene is TRBJ2-3, the V gene TRBV11-2; 7 nucleotides agree with TRBD2. The V gene end was trimmed by 5 bases and the J gene end by 6 bases; junction bases not matched to a gene: 5. This CDR3 has 13 amino acids. The germline CDR1 and CDR2 sequences are SGHAT and FQNNGV.

This clone was recorded a few times. The rearrangement joins TRBV27 to TRBJ1-5, with a possible D match to TRBD1 (5 bases). CDR3 length equals 13 residues. From germline, CDR1 is MNHEY and CDR2 SMNVEV (reference sequence). Trimming removed 6 bases at V and 11 bases at J, with 17 bases between. The CDR3 DNA is TGTGCCAGCAGCCCAGCCGGCCCGACAGCCCAGCATTTT. It encodes CASSPAGPTAQHF.

This clone showed up just a few times. The V and J genes are TRBV14 and TRBJ1-4; unclear D gene. The CDR3 runs 12 residues. The germline V gene has CDR1 SGHDN and CDR2 FVKESK. V was cut by 4 bases and J by 8 bases, with 8 bases left in between. CDR3 sequence (DNA): TGTGCCAGCAGCCGGGCGGGCGAAAAACTGTTTTTT. It codes for CASSRAGEKLFF. The full variable domain, in which reference TRBV14 and TRBJ1-4 provide the parts outside the CDR3, is EAGVTQFPSHSVIEKGQTVTLRCDPISGHDNLYWYRRVMGKEIKFLLHFVKESKQDESGMPNNRFLAERTGGTYSTLKVQPAELEDSGVYFCASSRAGEKLFFGSGTQLSVL.

The chain uses TRBV18 and TRBJ1-1, with a possible D match to TRBD1 (5 bases). The CDR3 is made up of 14 amino acids. Trimming took off 1 base at V and 3 bases at J, with 9 bases between the two ends. Germline CDR1 KGHSH, CDR2 LQKENI. CDR3 loop: CASSPRGGDTEAFF. CDR3 nucleotide sequence: TGTGCCAGCTCACCACGGGGGGGGGACACTGAAGCTTTCTTT.

J is TRBJ2-3 and V is TRBV19, with D possibly being TRBD2 (5 bases). V was cut by 7 bases and J by 9 bases, with 17 bases left in between. The CDR3 extends over 13 amino acids. The V gene's germline CDR1 is LNHDA and CDR2 SQIVND (reference sequence). CDR3 in DNA: TGTGCCAGTATAAATAAGGGCCGGGGAACGCAGTATTTT. It is translated as CASINKGRGTQYF. The full variable domain, in which reference TRBV19 and TRBJ2-3 provide the parts outside the CDR3, is DGGITQSPKYLFRKEGQNVTLSCEQNLNHDAMYWYRQDPGQGLRLIYYSQIVNDFQKGDIAEGYSVSREKKESFPLTVTSAQKNPTAFYLCASINKGRGTQYFGPGTRLTVL.

Within the sample, this clone is hyperexpanded. The CDR3 spells CASSFNIQGNEQYF. CDR3 coding DNA: TGTGCCAGCAGCTTTAATATACAGGGAAACGAGCAGTACTTC. V gene TRBV7-9 combines with J gene TRBJ2-7; maybe TRBD1 (6 bases). CDR3 size: 14 residues. V lost 3 bases, J lost 5 bases, and 14 bases lay in between. Germline lookup yields CDR1 SEHNR and CDR2 FQNEAQ (reference sequence).

J is TRBJ1-4 and V is TRBV4-3; D unresolved. V lost 1 base and J 11 bases, leaving 11 bases between the germline ends. There are 13 residues in the CDR3. CDR1 is LGHNA and CDR2 is YSLEER in the germline V gene. Here the CDR3 DNA reads TGCGCCAGCAGCCAAGTGCCCGCGGGGAAACTGTTTTTT. It is translated as CASSQVPAGKLFF.